The following is a TCR beta chain sequence with its context. The data were obtained in a study of shared T cell receptors in the human thymus. Measured with immunoSEQ multiplex PCR; TCRdb has only the in-frame clones, and not every one. The data show 600,000 to 900,000 clones, 80% to 90% seen once. The germline V gene encodes CDR1 MNHNS and CDR2 SASEGT. The CDR3 contains 17 residues. V lost 0 bases to trimming and J lost 8 bases, with 19 bases between them. The same sample was also studied in work on human thymus T cells. That report notes: What related research reported was that thymic repertoires overlapped highly among unrelated individuals.

The chain is built from TRBV6-1 and TRBJ1-4, with a weak D call TRBD1 (6 bases). This receptor was taken from a girl under two years old with a congenital heart defect. The material sequenced was thymocytes. The CDR3 reads CASSEALHGGALEKLFF. The DNA for the CDR3 is TGTGCCAGCAGTGAAGCGCTTCATGGGGGGGCTCTAGAAAAACTGTTTTTT.